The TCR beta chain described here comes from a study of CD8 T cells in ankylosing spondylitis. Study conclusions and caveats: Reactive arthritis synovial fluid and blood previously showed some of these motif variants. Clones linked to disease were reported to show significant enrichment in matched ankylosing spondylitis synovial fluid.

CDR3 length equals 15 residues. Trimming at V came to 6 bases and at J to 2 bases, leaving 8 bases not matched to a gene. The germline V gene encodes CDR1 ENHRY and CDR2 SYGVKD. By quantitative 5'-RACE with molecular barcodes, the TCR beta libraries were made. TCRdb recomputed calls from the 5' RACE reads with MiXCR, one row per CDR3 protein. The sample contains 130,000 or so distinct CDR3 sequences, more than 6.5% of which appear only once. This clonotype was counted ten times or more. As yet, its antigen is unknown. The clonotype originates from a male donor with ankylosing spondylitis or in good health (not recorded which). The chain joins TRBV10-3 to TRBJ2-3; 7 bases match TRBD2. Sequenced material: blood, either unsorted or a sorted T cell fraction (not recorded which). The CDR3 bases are TGTGCCATCAGGGGAACTAGCGAGCCCACAGATACGCAGTATTTT. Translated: CAIRGTSEPTDTQYF.